This entry features one TCR beta chain sequence. The data derive from a study of blood T cell repertoires in COVID-19. Study context: Sources were T cells, B-cell-depleted T cells, or PBMCs; the material itself was cDNA or gDNA.

Measured with immunoSEQ multiplex PCR; TCRdb has only the in-frame clones, and not every one. The sample holds some 35,000 clones, around 73% seen once. The CDR3 runs to 13 residues. Trimming removed 2 bases from V and 8 bases from J; junction bases left unmatched: 3. Germline CDR1 is MNHEY and CDR2 is SVGAGI. This TCR derives from a man aged 70 or older with acute or convalescent COVID-19. Sequencing was done on a sample of peripheral blood. The V and J genes are TRBV6-5 and TRBJ1-2; 9 bases agree with TRBD1. The CDR3 loop is CASSYGTGRGYTF. The CDR3 region has the DNA TGTGCCAGCAGTTACGGGACAGGGAGAGGCTACACCTTC.